This TCR beta chain was identified in a study of cytomegalovirus exposure and HLA in healthy donors. The study ran its PCR with 60 Vbeta and 13 Jbeta primers. Assay used: immunoSEQ multiplex PCR; TCRdb lists only in-frame clones, some missing. The repertoire has around 100,000 clones, about 85% of them found once; the top ten carry approximately 3.6%. This CDR3 has 15 residues. J gave up 3 bases and V 2 bases, and 8 bases lay outside the gene matches. In germline, CDR1 is SGDLS, CDR2 YYNGEE. The rearrangement joins TRBV9 to TRBJ2-7; 7 nucleotides match TRBD1. The clonotype was recovered from a young man in good health and CMV-seronegative. Sequencing input: PBMCs. CDR3 bases: TGTGCCAGCAGCGTCCGAGACAGGGTCGGCTACGAGCAGTACTTC. Protein sequence: CASSVRDRVGYEQYF.